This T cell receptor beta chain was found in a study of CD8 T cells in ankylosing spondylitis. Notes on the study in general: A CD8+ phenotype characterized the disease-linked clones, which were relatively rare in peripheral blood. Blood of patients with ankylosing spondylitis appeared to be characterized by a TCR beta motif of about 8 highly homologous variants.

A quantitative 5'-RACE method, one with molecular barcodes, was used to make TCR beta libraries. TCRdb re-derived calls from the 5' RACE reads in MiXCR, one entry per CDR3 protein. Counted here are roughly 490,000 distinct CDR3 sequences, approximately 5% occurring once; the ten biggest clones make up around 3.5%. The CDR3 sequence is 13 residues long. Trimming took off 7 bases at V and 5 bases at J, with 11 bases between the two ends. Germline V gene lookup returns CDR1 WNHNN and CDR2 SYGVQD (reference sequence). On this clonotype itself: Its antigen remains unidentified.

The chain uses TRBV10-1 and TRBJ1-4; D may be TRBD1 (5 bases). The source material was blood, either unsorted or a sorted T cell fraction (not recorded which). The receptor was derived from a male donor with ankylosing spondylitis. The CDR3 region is CASNRNPNEKLFF. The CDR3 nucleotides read TGCGCCAGCAACAGGAATCCCAATGAAAAACTGTTTTTT.